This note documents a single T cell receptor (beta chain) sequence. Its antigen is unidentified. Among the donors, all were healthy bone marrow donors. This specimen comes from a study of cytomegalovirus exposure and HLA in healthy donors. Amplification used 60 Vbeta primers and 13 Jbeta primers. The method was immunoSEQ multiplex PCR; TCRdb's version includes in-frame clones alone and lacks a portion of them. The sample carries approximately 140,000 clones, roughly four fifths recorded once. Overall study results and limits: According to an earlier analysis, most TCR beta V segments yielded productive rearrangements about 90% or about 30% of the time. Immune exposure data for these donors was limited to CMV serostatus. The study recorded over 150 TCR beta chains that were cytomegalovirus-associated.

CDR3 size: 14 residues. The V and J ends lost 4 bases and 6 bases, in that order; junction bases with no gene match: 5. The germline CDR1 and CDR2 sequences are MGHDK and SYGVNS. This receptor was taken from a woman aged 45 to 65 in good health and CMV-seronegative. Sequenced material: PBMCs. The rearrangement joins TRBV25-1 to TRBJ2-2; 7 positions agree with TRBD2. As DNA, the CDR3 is TGTGCCAGCAGTGCGACTAGCCCCGCCGGGGAGCTGTTTTTT. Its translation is CASSATSPAGELFF.